This TCR beta chain was documented in a study of T cell responses to AZD1222 COVID-19 vaccine. Overall study: Second doses at about 4 or about 12 weeks were pooled.

Study-level results: Among those given AZD1222, only five to seven were seropositive at baseline.

Data came from immunoSEQ multiplex PCR; TCRdb stores just in-frame clones and leaves some out. The table includes roughly 100,000 clones, more than 70% detected once. As concerns this clone: The antigen is not known.

The V gene end was trimmed by 6 bases and the J gene end by 5 bases; junction bases not matched to a gene: 6. CDR1 and CDR2 from the germline V gene are LNHDA and SQIVND (reference sequence). The CDR3 has 14 amino acids. The sequences come from peripheral blood, collected on day 0 of AZD1222 vaccination. The receptor was derived from an adult in good health. V usage is TRBV19 and J usage is TRBJ1-4; 7 bases fit TRBD1. Here the CDR3 DNA reads TGTGCCAGTAGCCCGACAGGGACAAATGAAAAACTGTTTTTT. Amino acids: CASSPTGTNEKLFF.